This T cell receptor beta chain was sequenced for a study of T cell responses to AZD1222 COVID-19 vaccine. Study details: Second-dose groups at about 4 or about 12 weeks were pooled.

The V end was cut by 4 bases, the J end by 2 bases, with 15 bases between. This CDR3 has 15 amino acids. CDR1 and CDR2 from the germline V gene are LNHDA and SQIVND (reference sequence). Concerning this clone itself: Its antigen is unidentified.

Sequenced by immunoSEQ multiplex PCR; TCRdb stores in-frame clones only, minus some. The data contain approximately 140,000 clones, around nine tenths of them singletons. Study-wide results and limits: Two doses of AZD1222 preceded a rise in Spike-specific TCR breadth and depth. Across the whole spike, CD4 TCRs peaked at regions 160-218 and 743-854. Most donors were white British, females outnumbered males, and clonal diversity was possibly underestimated.

The genes are TRBV19 and TRBJ2-7; the D gene is possibly TRBD1 (6 bases). The receptor was isolated from an adult in good health. This specimen was peripheral blood, taken on day 0 of AZD1222 vaccination. The CDR3 sequence: CASSTPYRVTYEQYF. The CDR3 DNA reads TGTGCCAGTAGTACCCCATACAGGGTAACCTACGAGCAGTACTTC. Supplemented by reference TRBV19 and TRBJ2-7, the full variable domain reads DGGITQSPKYLFRKEGQNVTLSCEQNLNHDAMYWYRQDPGQGLRLIYYSQIVNDFQKGDIAEGYSVSREKKESFPLTVTSAQKNPTAFYLCASSTPYRVTYEQYFGPGTRLTVT.